This is a list of T cell receptor beta chains from one sample in a study of T cells after yellow fever vaccination. In TCRdb, the 5' RACE reads were re-called with MiXCR into one record per CDR3 protein. The sample contains about 320,000 distinct CDR3 sequences, approximately 13% of which appear only once. The sample in question was CD4+ T cells sorted from PBMCs, obtained 15 days after the yellow fever booster vaccination. These receptors were collected from a man between 18 and 35 years old who received the YFV17D yellow fever vaccine. Both conserved end residues are part of each CDR3. The order of the fields is clone size, J gene, V gene, D gene, CDR3 DNA, CDR3 protein. A D gene is named only where the DNA matches it firmly. Not every row has a clone size; where given, it reads once, few, many or a size class.

few TRBJ2-1 TRBV10-3 TRBD2 TGTGCCTCGAGCGGGATTAACTACAATGAGCAGTTCTTC CASSGINYNEQFF
- TRBJ2-5 TRBV7-7 - TGTGCCAGCAGCCAAATTAGGAATTCTGCCGAGACCCAGTACTTC CASSQIRNSAETQYF
few TRBJ2-5 TRBV18 - TGTGCCAGCTCCGGACAGGGAGGGGGCCAAGAGACCCAGTACTTC CASSGQGGGQETQYF
few TRBJ2-3 TRBV6-1 TRBD1 TGTGCCAGCAGTGACAGGGGGTCCACAGATACGCAGTATTTT CASSDRGSTDTQYF
- TRBJ1-5 TRBV7-9 TRBD1 TGTGCCAGCAGCTTAACCGGGACAGACCAGCCCCAGCATTTT CASSLTGTDQPQHF
few TRBJ2-1 TRBV7-2 - TGTGCCAGCAGCTTAGCACACCCCGGCCGAACGGACTTC CASSLAHPGRTDF
- TRBJ1-6 TRBV5-6 - TGTGCCAGCAGCTTGCTAGGGGACTTTGAATCACCCCTCCACTTT CASSLLGDFESPLHF
- TRBJ2-2 TRBV7-6 TRBD1 TGTGCCAGCAGCTTTTCGACAGGGGCCGAGAGCACCGGGGAGCTGTTTTTT CASSFSTGAESTGELFF
- TRBJ1-6 TRBV4-2 - TGTGCCAGCAGCCAAGTGACAGGATCTAATTCACCCCTCCACTTT CASSQVTGSNSPLHF
few TRBJ2-4 TRBV5-4 - TGTGCCAGCAGCTTAGCTGCGGGTGTAGGAAACATTCAGTACTTC CASSLAAGVGNIQYF
- TRBJ2-3 TRBV4-1 - TGCGCCAGCAGCCAAAGGGAGGCCCCCACAGATACGCAGTATTTT CASSQREAPTDTQYF
- TRBJ2-5 TRBV5-1 TRBD1 TGCGCCAGCAGTGACAGGGGCGGAACGACCCAGTACTTC CASSDRGGTTQYF